This passage covers 11 T cell receptor beta chains from one sample sequenced in a study of T cells in Graves' hyperthyroidism and ophthalmopathy. From RNA transcripts, TCR beta CDR3 regions were amplified. The TCR CDR3 first-round RT-PCR relied on the HTBI primer set. MiXCR, applied by TCRdb to the multiplex PCR reads, yields one record per CDR3 protein. The table lists some 250,000 distinct CDR3 sequences, approximately 14% of them singletons. The sample consisted of blood. The receptors here all came from a woman aged 40 to 50 with Graves' hyperthyroidism that later progressed to Graves' ophthalmopathy.

This clonotype was observed at least ten times. The rearrangement uses TRBV6-5 and TRBJ2-2, with TRBD2 matching over 14 bases. The CDR3 contains 17 residues. Looked up from germline, CDR1 is MNHEY and CDR2 is SVGAGI. J lost 8 bases, V lost 0 bases, and 5 bases had no gene match. The CDR3 loop is CASSYSQTSGRVGELFF. DNA of the CDR3: TGTGCCAGCAGTTACTCGCAGACTAGCGGGAGGGTAGGGGAGCTGTTTTTT.

This clonotype was seen a handful of times. The V and J genes are TRBV15 and TRBJ2-7; possibly TRBD2 for D (6 bases). Germline CDR1 reads LNHNV; CDR2 reads YYDKDF (reference sequence). V was shortened by 0 bases and J by 0 bases, with 18 bases between the two germline ends. The length of the CDR3 is 18 residues. The CDR3 reads CATSRDWGGTRSSYEQYF. The CDR3 DNA is TGTGCCACCAGCAGAGATTGGGGCGGGACGAGGAGCTCCTACGAGCAGTACTTC.

The chain combines TRBV28 with TRBJ2-7; D may match TRBD1 or TRBD2 (5 bases each). Germline-derived CDR1 and CDR2 are MDHEN and SYDVKM. The CDR3 is 14 amino acids. V was shortened by 3 bases and J by 0 bases, with 9 bases between the two germline ends. The CDR3 DNA follows: TGTGCCAGCAGTTTCGCAGGGAGCTCCTACGAGCAGTACTTC. Translation gives CASSFAGSSYEQYF. The full variable domain, its missing parts supplied by reference TRBV28 and TRBJ2-7, is DVKVTQSSRYLVKRTGEKVFLECVQDMDHENMFWYRQDPGLGLRLIYFSYDVKMKEKGDIPEGYSVSREKKERFSLILESASTNQTSMYLCASSFAGSSYEQYFGPGTRLTVT.

CDR3 region: CASSIMEGYTF. CDR3 bases: TGTGCCAGTAGTATCATGGAAGGCTACACCTTC. The J gene is TRBJ1-2, the V gene TRBV19, with D unresolved. The ends were cut back, 3 bases at V and 8 bases at J, with 7 bases in the middle. CDR1 is LNHDA and CDR2 is SQIVND in the germline V gene (reference sequence). The CDR3 consists of 11 residues. Full variable domain (outside the CDR3, taken from reference TRBV19 and TRBJ1-2): DGGITQSPKYLFRKEGQNVTLSCEQNLNHDAMYWYRQDPGQGLRLIYYSQIVNDFQKGDIAEGYSVSREKKESFPLTVTSAQKNPTAFYLCASSIMEGYTFGSGTRLTVV.

This clonotype was seen a handful of times. V and J are TRBV7-2 and TRBJ2-1; 10 bases line up with TRBD2. The junction had 3 bases not matched to a gene; V was cut back by 5 bases and J by 5 bases. Germline V gene sequence: CDR1 SGHTA, CDR2 FQGNSA. This CDR3 region has 14 residues. CDR3 sequence: CASSRGLAHNEQFF. As DNA, the CDR3 is TGTGCCAGCAGCCGGGGACTAGCGCACAATGAGCAGTTCTTC.

This clonotype has at least ten counts. This chain joins TRBV10-2 and TRBJ1-4; TRBD1 might be the D (5 bases). Trimming shortened V by 0 bases and J by 9 bases, and 8 bases separated the two germline ends. The CDR3 sequence is 13 residues long. CDR1 and CDR2 (germline): WSHSY, SAAADI. CDR3 in amino acids: CASSESTGKKLFF. The CDR3 region has the DNA TGCGCCAGCAGTGAGTCAACAGGAAAAAAACTGTTTTTT.

This clonotype came up a few times. The rearrangement links TRBV25-1 to TRBJ1-2, with D unresolved. The germline V gene encodes CDR1 MGHDK and CDR2 SYGVNS. Between the trimmed V and J ends, which lost 1 base and 8 bases, there was a span of 11 bases. The CDR3 loop spans 13 amino acids. The CDR3 protein is CASSEFGDLGYTF. The CDR3 bases are TGTGCCAGCAGTGAATTCGGGGATTTAGGCTACACCTTC.

This clonotype was picked up many times. The rearrangement links TRBV11-2 to TRBJ2-7; D gene uncertain. This CDR3 spans 15 amino acids. The germline gives CDR1 SGHAT, CDR2 FQNNGV. Trimming shortened V by 1 base and J by 1 base, and 11 bases separated the two germline ends. The CDR3 region has the DNA TGTGCCAGCAGCTTAGCGTTACCTGAATCCTACGAGCAGTACTTC. It specifies CASSLALPESYEQYF.

In its sample, this clonotype was seen many times. The chain employs TRBV29-1 and TRBJ2-7; 8 bases are a match to TRBD2. This CDR3 spans 13 amino acids. The germline CDR1 and CDR2 sequences are SQVTM and ANQGSEA. Trimming removed 5 bases from V and 3 bases from J; junction bases left unmatched: 6. CDR3 nucleotides: TGCAGCGTTCTTAGCGGGAACCGCTACGAGCAGTACTTC. Amino acid sequence: CSVLSGNRYEQYF.

At least ten counts were recorded for this clonotype. The rearrangement joins TRBV11-1 to TRBJ1-1; tentative D call: TRBD1 (5 bases). CDR1 SGHAT and CDR2 FQDESV come from the germline V gene (reference sequence). The CDR3 covers 15 residues. V was clipped by 4 bases and J by 2 bases, with 14 bases between them. CDR3 DNA: TGTGCCAGCAGCTACCCGGCAGGGCCCAACACTGAAGCTTTCTTT. Protein: CASSYPAGPNTEAFF.

This clonotype has a count of ten or more. V gene TRBV7-3 combines with J gene TRBJ2-7; no reliable D call. Trimming took 0 bases from V and 1 from J, leaving 7 bases between them. Germline values: CDR1 SGHTA, CDR2 FQGTGA. The CDR3 is made up of 14 amino acids. The CDR3 region is CASSLTPGSYEQYF. The DNA for the CDR3 is TGTGCCAGCAGCTTAACGCCAGGATCCTACGAGCAGTACTTC.